These 9 T cell receptor beta chains were all obtained from the same sample, sequenced in a study of shared clonotypes between healthy human individuals (dated by TCRdb to 2019 to 2021). The protocol used for the library was the immunoSEQ multiplex PCR assay. TCRdb re-hosts the immuneACCESS table, in-frame sequences only. Its copies lack some clones; in the studies checked, an unresolved V gene accounts for under half of them, and the cause for the rest is not known. Here the sample has approximately 2.5 million clones; roughly nine tenths occur a single time. More than 0.12% of the sample belongs to the ten largest clones. The sequenced sample consisted of naive CD4+ T cells sorted from blood. The cell subset or site label of this sample denotes: CD45RA+ positively selected. Source of these receptors: a man aged 18 to 29 in good health.

J is TRBJ1-3 and V is TRBV29-1; 7 bases match TRBD1. Trimming took 0 bases from V and 0 from J; bases not matched to a gene: 2. This CDR3 is built from 15 residues. CDR1 and CDR2 (germline): SQVTM, ANQGSEA. The CDR3 protein is CSVEDYRGSGNTIYF. The CDR3 nucleotides are TGCAGCGTTGAAGATTACAGGGGCTCTGGAAACACCATATATTTT. Supplemented by reference TRBV29-1 and TRBJ1-3, the full variable domain reads SAVISQKPSRDICQRGTSLTIQCQVDSQVTMMFWYRQQPGQSLTLIATANQGSEATYESGFVIDKFPISRPNLTFSTLTVSNMSPEDSSIYLCSVEDYRGSGNTIYFGEGSWLTVV.

The J gene is TRBJ2-1, the V gene TRBV5-1, with 8 bases that match TRBD1. The CDR3 is 15 amino acids. V was pared by 5 bases and J by 5 bases, with 9 bases of the junction left unmatched. From germline, CDR1 is SGHRS and CDR2 YFSETQ. The CDR3 loop reads CASSYGQGLNNEQFF. In nucleotides, the CDR3 is TGCGCCAGCAGTTACGGACAGGGACTCAACAATGAGCAGTTCTTC.

The chain employs TRBV6-1 and TRBJ2-3, with 11 bases that match TRBD2. V lost 4 bases to trimming and J lost 0 bases; unmatched junction nucleotides: 9. Looked up from germline, CDR1 is MNHNS and CDR2 is SASEGT. The CDR3 totals 18 residues. The CDR3 here is CASSARPTSGASTDTQYF. The CDR3 bases are TGTGCCAGCAGTGCGCGCCCGACTAGCGGGGCTAGCACAGATACGCAGTATTTT.

This sequence joins TRBV25-1 and TRBJ1-2; TRBD1 matches at 8 bases. Unmatched junction bases numbered 6, after V lost 1 base and J lost 2 bases. Per germline, CDR1 MGHDK and CDR2 SYGVNS. There are 16 residues in the CDR3. The CDR3, as DNA: TGTGCCAGCAGTGAATTAGGGACAGGAGCAAACTATGGCTACACCTTC. This encodes CASSELGTGANYGYTF.

The rearrangement joins TRBV7-2 to TRBJ2-7; D remains ambiguous. Germline V gene data show CDR1 as SGHTA and CDR2 as FQGNSA. This CDR3 has 14 amino acids. Trimming shortened V by 5 bases and J by 0 bases, and 11 bases separated the two germline ends. In DNA form, the CDR3 reads TGTGCCAGCAGCCCCGGCCTCCGCTCCTACGAGCAGTACTTC. Residues: CASSPGLRSYEQYF. The complete variable domain, with remaining parts taken from reference TRBV7-2 and TRBJ2-7, reads GAGVSQSPSNKVTEKGKDVELRCDPISGHTALYWYRQSLGQGLEFLIYFQGNSAPDKSGLPSDRFSAERTGGSVSTLTIQRTQQEDSAVYLCASSPGLRSYEQYFGPGTRLTVT.

This clone was counted once. This chain links TRBV9 with TRBJ1-1; 10 bases map to TRBD1. The trim removed 3 bases at V and 0 bases at J, leaving 2 bases unmatched. There are 15 residues in the CDR3. CDR1 and CDR2 (germline): SGDLS, YYNGEE. CDR3 in amino acids: CASSADRGMNTEAFF. The CDR3 nucleotides read TGTGCCAGCAGCGCGGACAGGGGGATGAACACTGAAGCTTTCTTT.

The rearrangement uses TRBV9 and TRBJ2-5; maybe TRBD2 (6 bases). Germline CDR1 is SGDLS and CDR2 is YYNGEE. The CDR3 length is 15 residues. Trimming took off 4 bases at V and 1 base at J, with 14 bases between the two ends. The CDR3 loop is CASSPSEGFQETQYF. CDR3 nucleotide sequence: TGTGCCAGCAGCCCTAGCGAGGGTTTCCAAGAGACCCAGTACTTC.

The chain carries TRBV30 and TRBJ1-3; no definite D call. Germline-derived CDR1 and CDR2 are GTSNPN and SVGIG (reference sequence). The CDR3 loop spans 15 amino acids. Trimming took 0 bases from V and 0 from J, leaving 9 bases between them. CDR3 loop: CAWSVPRNSGNTIYF. Written as DNA, the CDR3 is TGTGCCTGGAGTGTACCGCGGAACTCTGGAAACACCATATATTTT.

The genes are TRBV6-1 and TRBJ1-5; 8 nucleotides align to TRBD1. The CDR3 covers 15 residues. CDR1 and CDR2 from the germline V gene are MNHNS and SASEGT. The V gene end was trimmed by 5 bases and the J gene end by 4 bases; junction bases not matched to a gene: 7. CDR3 nucleotides: TGTGCCAGCAGTCTCACAGGGGGATCAAATCAGCCCCAGCATTTT. Its protein product is CASSLTGGSNQPQHF.